One sample yielded the 3 T cell receptor beta chains listed below, sequenced in a study of radiation and T cells in renal cell carcinoma. The time point here: baseline pretreatment blood. The treatment here: 15 Gy SBRT to primary tumor, nephrectomy 4 weeks later. Method: immunoSEQ multiplex PCR; TCRdb's copy keeps in-frame clones and lacks some. Among some 120,000 clones listed, 80% to 85% were seen once. The material was blood, obtained from a patient whose treatment included radiotherapy and nephrectomy. These receptors all come from an older woman with renal cell carcinoma.

The genes are TRBV9 and TRBJ1-4; D unclear. V was pared by 4 bases and J by 5 bases, with 9 bases between. This CDR3 region has 13 residues. Germline V CDR1 and CDR2: SGDLS, YYNGEE. The CDR3 loop reads CASSPSQNEKLFF. The CDR3 bases are TGTGCCAGCAGCCCCTCTCAGAATGAAAAACTGTTTTTT. Full variable domain (missing parts from reference TRBV9 and TRBJ1-4): DSGVTQTPKHLITATGQRVTLRCSPRSGDLSVYWYQQSLDQGLQFLIQYYNGEERAKGNILERFSAQQFPDLHSELNLSSLELGDSALYFCASSPSQNEKLFFGSGTQLSVL.

This clone was seen only once. The CDR3, as DNA: TGTGCCAGCAGTTCACAGAGGAATCAGCCCCAGCATTTT. Its protein product is CASSSQRNQPQHF. The chain employs TRBV27 and TRBJ1-5; no clear D. The CDR3 length is 13 residues. The germline CDR1 and CDR2 sequences are MNHEY and SMNVEV (reference sequence). V shed 4 bases and J shed 4 bases, with 8 bases lying between them.

The rearrangement links TRBV11-3 to TRBJ2-7; no reliable D call. CDR3 length: 13 amino acids. V was shortened by 1 base and J by 5 bases, with 9 bases between the two germline ends. CDR1 SGHNT and CDR2 YENEEA come from the germline V gene. CDR3 nucleotides: TGTGCCAGCAGCTTAGTCCCGGGCAACGAGCAGTACTTC. It translates to CASSLVPGNEQYF.